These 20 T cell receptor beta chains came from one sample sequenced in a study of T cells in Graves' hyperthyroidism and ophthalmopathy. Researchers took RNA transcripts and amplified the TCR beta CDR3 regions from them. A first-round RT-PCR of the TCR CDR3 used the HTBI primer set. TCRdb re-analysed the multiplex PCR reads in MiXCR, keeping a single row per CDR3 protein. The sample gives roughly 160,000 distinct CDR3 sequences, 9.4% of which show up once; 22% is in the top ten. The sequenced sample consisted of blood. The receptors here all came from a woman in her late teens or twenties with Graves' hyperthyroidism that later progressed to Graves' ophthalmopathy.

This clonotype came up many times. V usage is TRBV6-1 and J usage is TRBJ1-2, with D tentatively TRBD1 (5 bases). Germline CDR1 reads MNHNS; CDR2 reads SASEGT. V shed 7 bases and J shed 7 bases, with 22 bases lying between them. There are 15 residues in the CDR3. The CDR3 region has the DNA TGTGCCAGCACCCCAAGGGGAGCGCTAGCCGGTGGCTACACCTTC. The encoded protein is CASTPRGALAGGYTF.

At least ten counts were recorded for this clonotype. The DNA of the CDR3 is TGTGCCAGCAGTGTAGGGGCGGGGACGGAGGCTGGAAACACCATATATTTT. Residues: CASSVGAGTEAGNTIYF. V usage is TRBV7-9 and J usage is TRBJ1-3; TRBD1 might be the D (5 bases). Trimming stripped 6 bases from V and 2 bases from J, with 20 bases between. Germline V lookup: CDR1 SEHNR, CDR2 FQNEAQ (reference sequence). The CDR3 has 17 residues.

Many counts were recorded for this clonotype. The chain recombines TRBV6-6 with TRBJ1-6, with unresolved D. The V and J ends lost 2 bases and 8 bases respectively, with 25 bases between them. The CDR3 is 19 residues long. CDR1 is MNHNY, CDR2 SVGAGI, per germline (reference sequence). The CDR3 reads CASSYRFRAAESFHSPLHF. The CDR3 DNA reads TGTGCCAGCAGTTACCGATTTCGGGCCGCCGAATCCTTCCATTCACCCCTCCACTTT.

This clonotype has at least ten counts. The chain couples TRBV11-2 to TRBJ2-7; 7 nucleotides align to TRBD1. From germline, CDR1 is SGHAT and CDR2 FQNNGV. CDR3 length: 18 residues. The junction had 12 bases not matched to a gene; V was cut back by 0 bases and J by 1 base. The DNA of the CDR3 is TGTGCCAGCAGCTTAGATCGCTTTGGGACAGTCCTTTCCTACGAGCAGTACTTC. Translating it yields CASSLDRFGTVLSYEQYF.

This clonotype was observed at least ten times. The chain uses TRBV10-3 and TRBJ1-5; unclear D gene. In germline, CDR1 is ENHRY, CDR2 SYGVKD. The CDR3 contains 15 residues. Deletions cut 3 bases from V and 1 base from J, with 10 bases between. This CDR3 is CAISEEGLSNQPQHF. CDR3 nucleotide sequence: TGTGCCATCAGTGAAGAGGGTTTGAGCAATCAGCCCCAGCATTTT.

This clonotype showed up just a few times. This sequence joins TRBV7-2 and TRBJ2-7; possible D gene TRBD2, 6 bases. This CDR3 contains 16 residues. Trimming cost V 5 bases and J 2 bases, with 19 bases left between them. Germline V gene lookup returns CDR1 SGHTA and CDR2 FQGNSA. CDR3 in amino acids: CASSPFFRDWAYEQYF. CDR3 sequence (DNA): TGTGCCAGCAGCCCTTTTTTCCGGGACTGGGCCTACGAGCAGTACTTC.

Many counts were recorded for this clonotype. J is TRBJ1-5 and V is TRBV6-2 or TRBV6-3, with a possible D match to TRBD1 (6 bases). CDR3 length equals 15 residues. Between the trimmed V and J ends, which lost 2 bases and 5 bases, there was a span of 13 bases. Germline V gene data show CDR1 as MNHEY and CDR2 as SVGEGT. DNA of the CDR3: TGTGCCAGCAGTTACCCGGCCGGGGGCTATCAGCCCCAGCATTTT. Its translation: CASSYPAGGYQPQHF.

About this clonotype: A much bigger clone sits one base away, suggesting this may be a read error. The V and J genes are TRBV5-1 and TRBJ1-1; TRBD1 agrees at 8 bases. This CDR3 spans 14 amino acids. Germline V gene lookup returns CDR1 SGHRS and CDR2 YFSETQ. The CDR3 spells CAGSSGQGGDEAFF. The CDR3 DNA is TGCGCCGGCAGTTCCGGACAGGGAGGGGATGAAGCTTTCTTT.

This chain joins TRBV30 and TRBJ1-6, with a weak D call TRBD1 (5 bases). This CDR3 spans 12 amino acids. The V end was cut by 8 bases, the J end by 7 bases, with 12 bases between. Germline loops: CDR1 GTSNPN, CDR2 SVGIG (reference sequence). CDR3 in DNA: TGTGCCGGAGACAGAGGAAATTCACCCCTCCACTTT. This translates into CAGDRGNSPLHF.

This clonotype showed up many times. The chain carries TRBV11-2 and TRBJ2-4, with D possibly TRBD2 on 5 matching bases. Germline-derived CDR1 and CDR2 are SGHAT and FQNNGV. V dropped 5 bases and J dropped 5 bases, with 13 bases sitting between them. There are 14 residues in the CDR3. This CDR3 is CASSRGSSQNIQYF. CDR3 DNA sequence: TGTGCCAGCAGCCGAGGGTCCAGCCAAAACATTCAGTACTTC.

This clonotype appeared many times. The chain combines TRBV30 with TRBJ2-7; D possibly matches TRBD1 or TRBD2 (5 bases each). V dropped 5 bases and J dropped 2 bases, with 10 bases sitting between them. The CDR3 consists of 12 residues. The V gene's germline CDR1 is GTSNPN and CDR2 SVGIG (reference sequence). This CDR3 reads CAWGRGPYEQYF. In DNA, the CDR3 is TGTGCCTGGGGCCGGGGACCCTACGAGCAGTACTTC.

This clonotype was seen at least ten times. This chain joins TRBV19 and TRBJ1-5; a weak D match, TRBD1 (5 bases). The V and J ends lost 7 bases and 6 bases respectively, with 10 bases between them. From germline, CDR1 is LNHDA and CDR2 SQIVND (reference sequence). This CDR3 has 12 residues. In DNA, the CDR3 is TGTGCCAGTACCGAGGGGAGTCAGCCCCAGCATTTT. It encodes CASTEGSQPQHF.

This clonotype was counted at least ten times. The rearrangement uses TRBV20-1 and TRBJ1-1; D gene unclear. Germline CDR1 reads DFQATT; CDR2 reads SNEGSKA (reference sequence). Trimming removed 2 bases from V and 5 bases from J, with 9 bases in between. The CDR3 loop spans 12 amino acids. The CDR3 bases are TGCAGTGCTAGACACGGGGAGACTGAAGCTTTCTTT. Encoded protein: CSARHGETEAFF.

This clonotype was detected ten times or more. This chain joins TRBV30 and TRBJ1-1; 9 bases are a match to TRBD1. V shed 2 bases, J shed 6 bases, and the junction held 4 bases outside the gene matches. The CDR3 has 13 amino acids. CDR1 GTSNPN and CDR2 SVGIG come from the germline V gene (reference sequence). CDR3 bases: TGTGCCTGGAGTTACAGGGGGCTACCTGAAGCTTTCTTT. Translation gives CAWSYRGLPEAFF.

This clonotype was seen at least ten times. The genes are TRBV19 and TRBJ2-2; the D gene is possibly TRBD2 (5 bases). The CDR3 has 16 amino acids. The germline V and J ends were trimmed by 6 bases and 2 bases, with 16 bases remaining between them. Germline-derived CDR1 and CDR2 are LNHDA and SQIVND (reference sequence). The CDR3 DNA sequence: TGTGCCAGTAGGACACTTGGGAGCGGAAACACCGGGGAGCTGTTTTTT. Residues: CASRTLGSGNTGELFF.

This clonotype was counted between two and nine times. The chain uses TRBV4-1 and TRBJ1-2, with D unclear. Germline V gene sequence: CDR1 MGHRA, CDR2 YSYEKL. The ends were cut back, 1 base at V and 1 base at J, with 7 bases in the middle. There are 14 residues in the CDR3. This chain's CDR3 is CASSQGFSNYGYTF. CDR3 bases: TGCGCCAGCAGCCAAGGCTTCAGTAACTATGGCTACACCTTC.

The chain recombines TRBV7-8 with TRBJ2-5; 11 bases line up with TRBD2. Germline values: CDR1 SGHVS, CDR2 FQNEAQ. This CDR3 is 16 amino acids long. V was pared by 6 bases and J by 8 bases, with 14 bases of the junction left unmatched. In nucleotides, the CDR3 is TGTGCCAGCAGTTTAACTAGCGGGGGCCTCATAGCTACCCAGTACTTC. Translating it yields CASSLTSGGLIATQYF. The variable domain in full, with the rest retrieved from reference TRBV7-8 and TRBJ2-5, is GAGVSQSPRYKVAKRGQDVALRCDPISGHVSLFWYQQALGQGPEFLTYFQNEAQLDKSGLPSDRFFAERPEGSVSTLKIQRTQQEDSAVYLCASSLTSGGLIATQYFGPGTRLLVL.

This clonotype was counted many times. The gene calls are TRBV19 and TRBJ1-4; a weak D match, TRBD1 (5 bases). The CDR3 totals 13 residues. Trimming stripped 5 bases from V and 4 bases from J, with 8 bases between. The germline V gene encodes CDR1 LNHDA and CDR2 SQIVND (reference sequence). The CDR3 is CASSGGGNEKLFF. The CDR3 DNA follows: TGTGCCAGTAGTGGCGGGGGTAATGAAAAACTGTTTTTT.

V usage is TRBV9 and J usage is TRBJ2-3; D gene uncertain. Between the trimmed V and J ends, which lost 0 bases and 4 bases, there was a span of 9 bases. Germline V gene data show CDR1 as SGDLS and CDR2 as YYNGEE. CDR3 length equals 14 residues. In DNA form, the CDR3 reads TGTGCCAGCAGCGTAGGACCCGCCGCAGATACGCAGTATTTT. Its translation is CASSVGPAADTQYF.

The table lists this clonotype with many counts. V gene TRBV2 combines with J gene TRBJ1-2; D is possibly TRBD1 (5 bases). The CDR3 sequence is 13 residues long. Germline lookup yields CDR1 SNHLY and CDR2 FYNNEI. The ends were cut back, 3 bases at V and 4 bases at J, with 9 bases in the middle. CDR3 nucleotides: TGTGCCAGCAGTGAGTCGGGGGGCTATGGCTACACCTTC. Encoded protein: CASSESGGYGYTF.